These 5 T cell receptor beta chains originate from one sample sequenced in a study of T cell clones after liver transplantation. The repertoire was sequenced with immunoSEQ multiplex PCR; TCRdb's copy has only in-frame clones and lacks some. The table lists roughly 80,000 clones, around four fifths of them singletons. This sample comprised CD4+ T cells from blood, obtained 46 months after liver transplant. These receptor sequences come from a human patient who received a liver transplant. Part of the T cell pool may stem from the graft donor.

The chain combines TRBV9 with TRBJ2-1, with 11 bases identical to TRBD2. CDR3 length equals 16 residues. Losses at the gene ends were 2 bases for V and 4 bases for J; bases not matched to a gene: 5. CDR1 is SGDLS and CDR2 is YYNGEE in the germline V gene. The CDR3 loop is CASSVLAGGFYNEQFF. CDR3 bases: TGTGCCAGCAGCGTCCTAGCGGGAGGCTTTTACAATGAGCAGTTCTTC.

The CDR3 DNA is TGTGCCAGCAGCCCGTCGGGACAGGGAGGCGCTGGGGCCAACGTCCTGACTTTC. This codes for CASSPSGQGGAGANVLTF. The V call is TRBV7-6, the J call TRBJ2-6, with TRBD1 matching over 9 bases. CDR1 SGHVS and CDR2 FNYEAQ come from the germline V gene. Trimming took 5 bases from V and 2 from J; bases not matched to a gene: 10. This CDR3 is 18 amino acids long.

The chain has TRBV11-2 and TRBJ2-1, with TRBD1 identical over 8 bases. V shed 3 bases and J 8 bases; nucleotides not matched to a gene: 9. Per germline, CDR1 SGHAT and CDR2 FQNNGV. This CDR3 comprises 15 residues. DNA for the CDR3: TGTGCCAGCAGCTTGGGACAGGTTGTGATAGATGAGCAGTTCTTC. Translated: CASSLGQVVIDEQFF. Full variable domain (outside the CDR3, taken from reference TRBV11-2 and TRBJ2-1): EAGVAQSPRYKIIEKRQSVAFWCNPISGHATLYWYQQILGQGPKLLIQFQNNGVVDDSQLPKDRFSAERLKGVDSTLKIQPAKLEDSAVYLCASSLGQVVIDEQFFGPGTRLTVL.

V and J are TRBV18 and TRBJ1-1; D may be TRBD1 (6 bases). V was cut by 2 bases and J by 3 bases, with 10 bases left in between. Germline V lookup: CDR1 KGHSH, CDR2 LQKENI. The CDR3 has 14 amino acids. The chain's CDR3 is CASSPDGGHTEAFF. As DNA, the CDR3 is TGTGCCAGCTCACCAGATGGGGGGCACACTGAAGCTTTCTTT.

The V and J genes are TRBV6-1 and TRBJ1-2; weak D call: TRBD1 (5 bases). The V end lost 7 bases, the J end lost 8 bases, and 17 bases lay between the germline ends. Germline CDR1 and CDR2: MNHNS and SASEGT. The CDR3 totals 13 residues. The CDR3 region is CASTQRGVRGYTF. The DNA of the CDR3 is TGTGCCAGCACCCAGCGGGGGGTTCGGGGCTACACCTTC.